The 3 T cell receptor beta chains below were found in one sample sequenced in a study of metastatic and nonmetastatic thyroid tumors. None of the patients had undergone any treatment ahead of thyroid surgery. With MiXCR, TCRdb reprocessed the PCR reads. The sample contains 17,000 or so clones, 27% of which appear only once. The specimen sequenced was adjacent normal tissue. Source of these receptors: a female donor with papillary thyroid cancer or a benign thyroid nodule (not recorded which). Some clones in this sample may be carry-over from other donors' samples.

This chain uses TRBV11-2 with TRBJ2-7, with a tentative D call TRBD2 (5 bases). The V and J ends lost 0 bases and 3 bases respectively, with 15 bases between them. This CDR3 contains 16 residues. Germline V gene sequence: CDR1 SGHAT, CDR2 FQNNGV. The CDR3 protein is CASSLERVLDHYEQYF. For the CDR3, the DNA is TGTGCCAGCAGCTTAGAGCGGGTCCTAGATCACTACGAGCAGTACTTC.

This chain uses TRBV5-1 with TRBJ2-3, with D tentatively TRBD2 (5 bases). CDR3 length: 15 amino acids. Germline V lookup: CDR1 SGHRS, CDR2 YFSETQ. Trimming pared 2 bases from V and 0 bases from J, leaving 10 bases between. The CDR3: CASSFKRLSTDTQYF. The CDR3, as DNA: TGCGCCAGCAGCTTTAAGCGGTTAAGCACAGATACGCAGTATTTT.

This clone ranks as large. This rearrangement joins TRBV6-1 to TRBJ1-6; unclear D gene. This CDR3 contains 15 residues. The V gene lost 4 bases and the J gene lost 3 bases, with 10 bases spanning the gap. The germline V gene encodes CDR1 MNHNS and CDR2 SASEGT. The CDR3 protein is CASSVRDYYNSPLHF. The DNA of the CDR3 is TGTGCCAGCAGTGTGAGGGATTACTATAATTCACCCCTCCACTTT.